A selection of T cell receptor beta chains follows, all from one sample in a study of immune cell composition in non-small cell lung cancer. Assay used: immunoSEQ multiplex PCR; TCRdb lists only in-frame clones, some missing. The repertoire holds under 4,000 clones, 65% to 85% seen once, with roughly an eighth in the top ten. The sequencing input was lung tumor tissue. The source of these receptors is a human donor with non-small cell lung cancer. The CDR3 runs from the conserved cysteine through the conserved F or W. Each record gives: clone size, J gene, D gene, V gene, CDR3 protein, CDR3 DNA. The D gene is left open where the match is weak. For some rows the clone size is stated as once, few or many, or as a class when expanded; others skip it.

clone_size: NA; j_call: TRBJ1-1; d_call: TRBD1; v_call: TRBV18; cdr3_aa: CASSPPARGAEAFF; cdr3_nt: TGTGCCAGCTCACCACCCGCCAGGGGGGCTGAAGCTTTCTTT
clone_size: few; j_call: TRBJ2-1; d_call: NA; v_call: TRBV19; cdr3_aa: CASRGLPYNEQFF; cdr3_nt: TGTGCCAGTAGGGGACTGCCCTACAATGAGCAGTTCTTC
clone_size: NA; j_call: TRBJ2-1; d_call: NA; v_call: TRBV7-3; cdr3_aa: CASSLTAATYNEQFF; cdr3_nt: TGTGCCAGCAGCTTAACAGCGGCAACGTACAATGAGCAGTTCTTC
clone_size: NA; j_call: TRBJ1-2; d_call: NA; v_call: TRBV14; cdr3_aa: CASSQEMRGNGYTF; cdr3_nt: TGTGCCAGCAGCCAAGAAATGAGGGGGAATGGCTACACCTTC
clone_size: NA; j_call: TRBJ2-3; d_call: TRBD1; v_call: TRBV9; cdr3_aa: CASSVWGTGGTDTQYF; cdr3_nt: TGTGCCAGTAGCGTGTGGGGGACAGGGGGCACAGATACGCAGTATTTT
clone_size: NA; j_call: TRBJ1-4; d_call: TRBD1; v_call: TRBV11-2; cdr3_aa: CASSLDNRGPTNEKLFF; cdr3_nt: TGTGCCAGCAGCTTAGATAACAGGGGACCAACTAATGAAAAACTGTTTTTT
clone_size: NA; j_call: TRBJ1-3; d_call: NA; v_call: TRBV27; cdr3_aa: CASSTRAGNTIYF; cdr3_nt: TGTGCCAGCAGTACGCGGGCCGGAAACACCATATATTTT
clone_size: NA; j_call: TRBJ2-2; d_call: NA; v_call: TRBV2; cdr3_aa: CASSVRGTGSGELFF; cdr3_nt: TGTGCCAGCAGTGTCAGGGGAACTGGTAGCGGGGAGCTGTTTTTT
clone_size: NA; j_call: TRBJ2-1; d_call: TRBD1; v_call: TRBV7-2; cdr3_aa: CASRKPGQTNNEQFF; cdr3_nt: TGTGCCAGCAGGAAGCCGGGACAGACGAACAATGAGCAGTTCTTC
clone_size: NA; j_call: TRBJ2-3; d_call: NA; v_call: TRBV7-2; cdr3_aa: CASSSNQGSTDTQYF; cdr3_nt: TGTGCCAGCAGCTCTAACCAGGGGTCAACAGATACGCAGTATTTT
clone_size: NA; j_call: TRBJ2-1; d_call: NA; v_call: TRBV4-3; cdr3_aa: CASSQELASNSYNEQFF; cdr3_nt: TGCGCCAGCAGCCAAGAATTAGCGTCGAACTCCTACAATGAGCAGTTCTTC
clone_size: once; j_call: TRBJ2-7; d_call: TRBD1; v_call: TRBV6-1; cdr3_aa: CASTDRGQGYEQYF; cdr3_nt: TGTGCCAGTACTGACAGGGGGCAAGGATACGAGCAGTACTTC
clone_size: few; j_call: TRBJ2-3; d_call: NA; v_call: TRBV28; cdr3_aa: CASSLQSTDTQYF; cdr3_nt: TGTGCCAGCAGTTTACAGTCCACAGATACGCAGTATTTT
clone_size: large; j_call: TRBJ1-6; d_call: NA; v_call: TRBV13; cdr3_aa: CASSSLRGGDYNSPLHF; cdr3_nt: TGTGCCAGCAGCTCTCTCCGGGGAGGGGATTATAATTCACCCCTCCACTTT
clone_size: NA; j_call: TRBJ2-1; d_call: NA; v_call: TRBV6-4; cdr3_aa: CASSVFRGNEQFF; cdr3_nt: TGTGCCAGCAGTGTCTTCAGGGGTAATGAGCAGTTCTTC
clone_size: NA; j_call: TRBJ2-5; d_call: NA; v_call: TRBV13; cdr3_aa: CASSFGSVGETQYF; cdr3_nt: TGTGCCAGCAGCTTCGGGTCCGTCGGGGAGACCCAGTACTTC
clone_size: hyperexpanded; j_call: TRBJ2-1; d_call: TRBD2; v_call: TRBV28; cdr3_aa: CASSPGLSYNEQFF; cdr3_nt: TGTGCCAGCAGTCCGGGACTATCCTACAATGAGCAGTTCTTC
clone_size: NA; j_call: TRBJ2-6; d_call: NA; v_call: TRBV19; cdr3_aa: CASSIEGGSGANVLTF; cdr3_nt: TGTGCCAGTAGTATAGAGGGGGGCTCTGGGGCCAACGTCCTGACTTTC
clone_size: few; j_call: TRBJ2-3; d_call: TRBD2; v_call: TRBV6-4; cdr3_aa: CASSETSGGADTQYF; cdr3_nt: TGTGCCAGCAGTGAGACTAGCGGGGGGGCAGATACGCAGTATTTT
clone_size: NA; j_call: TRBJ1-4; d_call: TRBD1; v_call: TRBV4-1; cdr3_aa: CASSRDRGSEKLFF; cdr3_nt: TGCGCCAGCAGTCGGGACAGGGGGAGTGAAAAACTGTTTTTT
clone_size: NA; j_call: TRBJ2-3; d_call: TRBD1; v_call: TRBV7-9; cdr3_aa: CASSPYRGRTDTQYF; cdr3_nt: TGTGCCAGCAGCCCCTACAGGGGGCGCACAGATACGCAGTATTTT
clone_size: NA; j_call: TRBJ2-1; d_call: TRBD1; v_call: TRBV5-5; cdr3_aa: CASSLGGTVYNEQFF; cdr3_nt: TGTGCCAGCAGCTTGGGGGGGACAGTATACAATGAGCAGTTCTTC
clone_size: NA; j_call: TRBJ2-3; d_call: TRBD2; v_call: TRBV4-1; cdr3_aa: CASSQGGDTQYF; cdr3_nt: TGCGCCAGCAGCCAGGGGGGGGATACGCAGTATTTT
clone_size: NA; j_call: TRBJ2-1; d_call: TRBD2; v_call: TRBV13; cdr3_aa: CASLPGGEIYNEQFF; cdr3_nt: TGTGCCAGTCTACCCGGGGGGGAAATATACAATGAGCAGTTCTTC
clone_size: NA; j_call: TRBJ2-3; d_call: TRBD2; v_call: TRBV7-9; cdr3_aa: CASSPTSGGVLGTDTQYF; cdr3_nt: TGTGCCAGCAGCCCGACTAGCGGGGGGGTCCTTGGTACAGATACGCAGTATTTT
clone_size: NA; j_call: TRBJ2-4; d_call: NA; v_call: TRBV5-1; cdr3_aa: CASRPGVGGGGAKNIQYF; cdr3_nt: TGCGCCAGCAGGCCGGGAGTTGGGGGAGGCGGTGCCAAAAACATTCAGTACTTC
clone_size: few; j_call: TRBJ2-2; d_call: NA; v_call: TRBV7-8; cdr3_aa: CASSLIGGNTGELFF; cdr3_nt: TGTGCCAGCAGCTTAATTGGCGGGAACACCGGGGAGCTGTTTTTT
clone_size: NA; j_call: TRBJ1-5; d_call: NA; v_call: TRBV27; cdr3_aa: CASSPAGGGVPNQPQHF; cdr3_nt: TGTGCCAGCAGCCCGGCCGGGGGGGGAGTCCCCAATCAGCCCCAGCATTTT
clone_size: NA; j_call: TRBJ2-5; d_call: TRBD2; v_call: TRBV18; cdr3_aa: CASSQESGRSGETQYF; cdr3_nt: TGTGCCAGCTCCCAGGAGTCCGGGAGGTCCGGCGAGACCCAGTACTTC
clone_size: NA; j_call: TRBJ2-3; d_call: NA; v_call: TRBV5-8; cdr3_aa: CASSLGTFSADTQYF; cdr3_nt: TGTGCCAGCAGCTTGGGGACCTTTAGCGCAGATACGCAGTATTTT
clone_size: once; j_call: TRBJ2-7; d_call: NA; v_call: TRBV28; cdr3_aa: CASSSPALREQYF; cdr3_nt: TGTGCCAGCAGTTCCCCCGCATTACGGGAGCAGTACTTC
clone_size: few; j_call: TRBJ2-1; d_call: NA; v_call: TRBV2; cdr3_aa: CASSDRGREQFF; cdr3_nt: TGTGCCAGCAGTGATAGGGGTCGGGAGCAGTTCTTC
clone_size: NA; j_call: TRBJ2-7; d_call: NA; v_call: TRBV11-3; cdr3_aa: CASSLLAGSYEQYF; cdr3_nt: TGTGCCAGCAGCTTACTCGCAGGCTCCTACGAGCAGTACTTC
clone_size: NA; j_call: TRBJ2-7; d_call: TRBD2; v_call: TRBV19; cdr3_aa: CASRRGAGGAYEQYF; cdr3_nt: TGTGCCAGTAGACGAGGTGCGGGGGGGGCTTACGAGCAGTACTTC
clone_size: few; j_call: TRBJ1-2; d_call: NA; v_call: TRBV27; cdr3_aa: CASSLEGNYGYTF; cdr3_nt: TGTGCCAGCAGTTTAGAGGGAAACTATGGCTACACCTTC
clone_size: NA; j_call: TRBJ2-5; d_call: TRBD2; v_call: TRBV7-9; cdr3_aa: CASSLTGGTQETQYF; cdr3_nt: TGTGCCAGCAGCTTAACGGGGGGGACACAAGAGACCCAGTACTTC
clone_size: NA; j_call: TRBJ2-3; d_call: TRBD2; v_call: TRBV9; cdr3_aa: CASSFSSGSADTQYF; cdr3_nt: TGTGCCAGTTCCTTTTCTAGCGGGAGTGCAGATACGCAGTATTTT
clone_size: few; j_call: TRBJ2-7; d_call: NA; v_call: TRBV7-9; cdr3_aa: CASKETGGDFYEQYF; cdr3_nt: TGTGCCAGCAAGGAAACGGGGGGCGATTTTTACGAGCAGTACTTC
clone_size: NA; j_call: TRBJ2-5; d_call: TRBD2; v_call: TRBV11-3; cdr3_aa: CASSRSGGLQETQYF; cdr3_nt: TGTGCCAGCAGCCGTAGCGGGGGGCTCCAAGAGACCCAGTACTTC
clone_size: NA; j_call: TRBJ2-1; d_call: TRBD2; v_call: TRBV7-3; cdr3_aa: CASSLASSGSYNEQFF; cdr3_nt: TGTGCCAGCAGCTTAGCATCTAGCGGGAGCTACAATGAGCAGTTCTTC
clone_size: NA; j_call: TRBJ2-1; d_call: NA; v_call: TRBV10-2; cdr3_aa: CASSDGERASNEQFF; cdr3_nt: TGCGCCAGCAGTGACGGGGAACGGGCCTCTAATGAGCAGTTCTTC
clone_size: few; j_call: TRBJ1-1; d_call: NA; v_call: TRBV5-6; cdr3_aa: CASSLVQGSTEAFF; cdr3_nt: TGTGCCAGCAGCTTGGTGCAGGGGAGCACTGAAGCTTTCTTT